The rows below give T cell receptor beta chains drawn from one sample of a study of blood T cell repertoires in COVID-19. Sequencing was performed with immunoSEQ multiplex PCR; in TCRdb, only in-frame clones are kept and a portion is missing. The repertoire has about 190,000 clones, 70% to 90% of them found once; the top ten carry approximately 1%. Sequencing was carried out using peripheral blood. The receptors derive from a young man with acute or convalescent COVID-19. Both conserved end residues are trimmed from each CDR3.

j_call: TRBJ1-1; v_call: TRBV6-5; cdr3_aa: ASTKQGNTEAF
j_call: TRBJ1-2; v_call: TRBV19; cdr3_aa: AAQRSGTGKGYT
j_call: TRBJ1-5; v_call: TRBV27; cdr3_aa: ASSLQGNQPQH
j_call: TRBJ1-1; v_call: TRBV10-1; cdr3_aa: ASSESSRNTEAF
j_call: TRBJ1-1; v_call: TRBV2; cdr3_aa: ASSADRSEAF
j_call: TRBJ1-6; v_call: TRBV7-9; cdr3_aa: ASSSQIATAHPLH
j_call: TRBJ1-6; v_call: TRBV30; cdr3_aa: AWSQGSPLH
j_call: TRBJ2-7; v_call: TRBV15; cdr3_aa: ATSREGGLAGQYEQY
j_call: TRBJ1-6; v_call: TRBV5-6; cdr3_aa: ASSLEAQGSSYNSPLH
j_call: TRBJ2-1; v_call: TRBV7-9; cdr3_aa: ASSLNPWRGLGYNEQF
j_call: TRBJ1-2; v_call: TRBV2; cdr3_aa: ASRPDRAGYT
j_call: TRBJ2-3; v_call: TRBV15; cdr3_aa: ATSRGGGGTDTQY
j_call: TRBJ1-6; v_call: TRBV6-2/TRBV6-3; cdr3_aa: ASSYSGGVFYNSPLH
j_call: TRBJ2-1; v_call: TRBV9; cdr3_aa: ASSVVSGGYNEQF
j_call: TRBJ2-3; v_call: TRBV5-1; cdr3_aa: ASSLATATDTQY
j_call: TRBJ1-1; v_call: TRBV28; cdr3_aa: ASRDDRGVPNTEAF
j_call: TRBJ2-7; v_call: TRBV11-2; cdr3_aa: ASSLGLASSYEQY
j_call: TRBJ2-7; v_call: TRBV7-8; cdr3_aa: ASSTGQNRYEQY
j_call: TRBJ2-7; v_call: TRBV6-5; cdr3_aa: ASSTGGTGAREQY
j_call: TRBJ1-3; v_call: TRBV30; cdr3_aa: AWSVSQAGNTIY
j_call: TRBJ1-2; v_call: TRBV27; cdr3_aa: ASSSALADRSYT
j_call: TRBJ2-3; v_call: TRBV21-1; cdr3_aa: ASGRGLADTDTQY
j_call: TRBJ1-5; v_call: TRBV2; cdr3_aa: ASSGDRASNQPQH
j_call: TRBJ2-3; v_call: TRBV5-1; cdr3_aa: ASSNGQGSTDTQY
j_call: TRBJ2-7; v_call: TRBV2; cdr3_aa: ASSDRSREGLY
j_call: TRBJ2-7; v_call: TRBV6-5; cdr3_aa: ASSNTGGGSSEQY
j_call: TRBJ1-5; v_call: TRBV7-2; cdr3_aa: ASSFSSGNQPQH
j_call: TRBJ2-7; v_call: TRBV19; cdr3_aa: ASSLHTMGLSYEQY
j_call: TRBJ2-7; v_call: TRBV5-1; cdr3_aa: ASRLAGGGYYEQY
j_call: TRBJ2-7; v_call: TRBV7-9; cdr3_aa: ASTLVPGQAYEQY
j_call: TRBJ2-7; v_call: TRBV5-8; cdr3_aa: ASSPGRAVFTYEQY
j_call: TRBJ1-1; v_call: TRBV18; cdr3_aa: ASSPPNGENTEAF
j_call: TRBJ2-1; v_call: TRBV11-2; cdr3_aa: ASSFASGGLGNEQF
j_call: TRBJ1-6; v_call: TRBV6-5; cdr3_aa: ASSQGGPNNSPLH
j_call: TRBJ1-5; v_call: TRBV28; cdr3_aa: ASTTGGGKPQH
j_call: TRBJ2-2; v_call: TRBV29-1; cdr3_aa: SVTPGQLYTGELF
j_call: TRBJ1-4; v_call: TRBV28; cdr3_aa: ATYRDSLLF
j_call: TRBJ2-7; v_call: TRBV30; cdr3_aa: AWNPGASGYEQY
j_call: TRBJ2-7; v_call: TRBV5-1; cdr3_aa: ASSIGTGGIYEQY
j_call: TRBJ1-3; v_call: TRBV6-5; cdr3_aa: ASSPPGQLGNTIY
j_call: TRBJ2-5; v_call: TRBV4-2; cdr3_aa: ASSHPGDRGKETQY
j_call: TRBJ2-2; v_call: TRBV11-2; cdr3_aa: ASSPRQGIGELF
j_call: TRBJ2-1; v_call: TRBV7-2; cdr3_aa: ASSLERGTRVDEQF
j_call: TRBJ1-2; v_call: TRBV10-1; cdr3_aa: ASSEGSYGYT
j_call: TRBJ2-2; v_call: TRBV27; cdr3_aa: ASSTHRAGGPTGELF
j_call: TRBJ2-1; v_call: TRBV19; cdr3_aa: ASSIGPYAGSSNEQF
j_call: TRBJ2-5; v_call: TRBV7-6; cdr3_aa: ASSSRQGTLQETQY
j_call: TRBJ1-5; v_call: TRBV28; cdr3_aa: ASSFGGWLSNQPQH